What follows describes a single T cell receptor beta chain. Its target is not known. CDR3 length: 14 amino acids. The V end lost 1 base, the J end lost 12 bases, and 18 bases lay between the germline ends. Germline CDR1 and CDR2: MNHEY and SMNVEV (reference sequence). Each donor was nominally healthy when sampled (though unrecorded immune exposures were likely). This sample stems from a study of cytomegalovirus exposure and HLA in healthy donors. 60 Vbeta and 13 Jbeta primers were used in PCR. Here immunoSEQ multiplex PCR was the method, and the copy in TCRdb shows in-frame clones only, minus some. Recorded for this sample: some 120,000 clones. Whole-study findings and limits: Per a prior analysis, the majority of TCR beta V segments were productive roughly 87% or roughly 30% of the time.

V gene TRBV27 combines with J gene TRBJ1-1, with D hard to call. The sequenced sample consisted of PBMCs. The TCR was taken from a man younger than 45 in good health and CMV-seronegative. CDR3 nucleotide sequence: TGTGCCAGCAGTTTATATCCAGGCGGGATTAAAACTTTCTTT. As protein: CASSLYPGGIKTFF.